This T cell receptor beta chain was retrieved from a study of T-cell reconstitution after alpha-beta-depleted transplantation in children. Study findings and constraints: Reports say that about two months after transplant, the alpha-beta T cells came out of several hundred graft clones that had expanded. After one year, T-cell counts and TCRbeta diversity mostly came from new T cells.

The CDR3 is 15 residues long. The ends were cut back, 6 bases at V and 0 bases at J, with 15 bases in the middle. Germline values: CDR1 MDHEN, CDR2 SYDVKM. It was with unique molecular identifiers that the TCRbeta library was prepared. From the PCR reads, TCRdb called clonotypes with MiXCR, one entry per CDR3 protein. The sample contains 750,000 to 950,000 distinct CDR3 sequences, approximately 15% of which appear only once. This clonotype appeared a few times. The antigen remains unidentified. The sequencing used PBMCs, mostly from graft donor cells, collected 360 days after TCRalphabeta/CD19-depleted stem cell transplant. V gene TRBV28 combines with J gene TRBJ2-7; weak D call: TRBD1 (5 bases). The TCR originated in a male patient under 18 who had a stem cell transplant for acute lymphoblastic leukemia, so the T cells may come from the graft donor. The CDR3 is CASSHRQLSSYEQYF. The CDR3, as DNA: TGTGCCAGCAGCCATAGACAGTTAAGCTCCTACGAGCAGTACTTC.